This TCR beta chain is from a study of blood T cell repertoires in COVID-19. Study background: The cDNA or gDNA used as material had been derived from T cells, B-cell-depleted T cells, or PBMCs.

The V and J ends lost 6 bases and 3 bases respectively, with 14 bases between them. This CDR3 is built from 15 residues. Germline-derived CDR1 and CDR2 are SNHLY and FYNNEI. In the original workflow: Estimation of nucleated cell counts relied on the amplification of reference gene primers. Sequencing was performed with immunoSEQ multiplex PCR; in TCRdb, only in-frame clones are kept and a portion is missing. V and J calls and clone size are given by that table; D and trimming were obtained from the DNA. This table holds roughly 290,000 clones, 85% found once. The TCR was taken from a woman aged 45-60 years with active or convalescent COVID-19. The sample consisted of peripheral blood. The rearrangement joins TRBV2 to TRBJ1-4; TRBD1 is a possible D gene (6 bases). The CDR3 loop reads CASRNQGTPNEKLFF. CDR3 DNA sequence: TGTGCCAGCAGGAACCAGGGGACACCTAATGAAAAACTGTTTTTT.